This T cell receptor beta chain was sequenced for a study of blood T cell repertoires in COVID-19. In the study overall: Acute and convalescent COVID-19 samples came from the United States, Italy and Spain. T cells, B-cell-depleted T cells, or PBMCs provided the cDNA or gDNA that served as material.

This clone was recorded only once. In the authors' workflow: Reference gene primer amplification yielded estimated nucleated cell counts. TCRdb's table, derived via immunoSEQ multiplex PCR, lists solely in-frame clones and lacks some. The V and J calls and the clone size are those of that table, but D and trimming were determined from the DNA. The data hold approximately 250,000 clones, with roughly 86% observed a single time. The CDR3 loop spans 15 amino acids. Germline lookup yields CDR1 MNHEY and CDR2 SVGAGI. After removal of 6 bases from V and 5 bases from J, the junction contained 9 bases not matched to a gene.

The sequence derives from a man aged 18 to 30 with active or convalescent COVID-19. Input material: peripheral blood. The gene calls are TRBV6-5 and TRBJ2-3; 9 nucleotides line up with TRBD2. The CDR3 nucleotides read TGTGCCAGCAGCAACTTTCTTAGCGGGGGAGATACGCAGTATTTT. This encodes CASSNFLSGGDTQYF.